The TCR beta chain under discussion was sequenced for a study of T cell responses to AZD1222 COVID-19 vaccine. The CDR3 has 13 residues. CDR1 MNHNY and CDR2 SVGAGI come from the germline V gene (reference sequence). Trimming took 5 bases from V and 9 from J; bases not matched to a gene: 2. Repertoires were generated with immunoSEQ multiplex PCR, while TCRdb's copy carries only in-frame clones and drops some. The sample records some 160,000 clones, approximately 90% being singletons. With regard to this clone: Antigen specificity is unknown.

General observations from the study: Elevations in Spike-specific TCR breadth and depth followed administration of two AZD1222 doses. Possibly, clonal diversity was underestimated; donors were largely white British and included more females.

The TCR originated in an adult who received the AZD1222 COVID-19 vaccine. The input for sequencing was peripheral blood, taken 28 days after the second AZD1222 dose. The V call is TRBV6-6, the J call TRBJ1-6, with 9 positions matching TRBD1. The CDR3 spells CASSTGGSSPLHF. In DNA, the CDR3 is TGTGCCAGCAGTACAGGGGGCAGTTCACCCCTCCACTTT.